Listed below are T cell receptor beta chains from one sample, sequenced in a study of cytomegalovirus exposure and HLA in healthy donors. Only in-frame clones appear in the TCRdb table, and some are missing; sequencing was by immunoSEQ multiplex PCR. The sample contains about 130,000 clones, approximately 90% of which appear only once. The specimen sequenced was PBMCs. The receptor set was obtained from a woman under 40 in good health and CMV-seronegative. Both conserved end residues are part of each CDR3. The D gene is left open where the match is weak. Size values are once, few and many counts, or a class for expanded clones, and some rows have none.

V gene: TRBV4-2; J gene: TRBJ1-2; D gene: NA; clone size: NA; CDR3 DNA: TGTGCCAGCAGTCCCGCAGGGATCTATGGCTACACCTTC; CDR3 protein: CASSPAGIYGYTF
V gene: TRBV4-1; J gene: TRBJ1-2; D gene: TRBD1; clone size: NA; CDR3 DNA: TGCGCCAGCAGCCAATCCGGGACAGCGGGCTATGGCTACACCTTC; CDR3 protein: CASSQSGTAGYGYTF
V gene: TRBV30; J gene: TRBJ2-1; D gene: TRBD2; clone size: once; CDR3 DNA: TGTGCCTGGAGTCGGCGTAGCGGGGTCTACAATGAGCAGTTCTTC; CDR3 protein: CAWSRRSGVYNEQFF
V gene: TRBV28; J gene: TRBJ2-7; D gene: TRBD2; clone size: NA; CDR3 DNA: TGTGCCAGCAGGTTAACTCTAGCGGGAGCCTCACCACAGTACTTC; CDR3 protein: CASRLTLAGASPQYF
V gene: TRBV19; J gene: TRBJ1-4; D gene: TRBD1; clone size: NA; CDR3 DNA: TGTGCCAGTAGTATTGATCAGGGGGCGGGTGAAAAACTGTTTTTT; CDR3 protein: CASSIDQGAGEKLFF
V gene: TRBV7-9; J gene: TRBJ1-5; D gene: NA; clone size: NA; CDR3 DNA: TGTGCCAGCAGCTTAGGGACGGGAGGGAGCCAGCCCCAGCATTTT; CDR3 protein: CASSLGTGGSQPQHF
V gene: TRBV2; J gene: TRBJ2-3; D gene: NA; clone size: NA; CDR3 DNA: TGTGCCAGCAGTGCTGGAGAGGGCACAGATACGCAGTATTTT; CDR3 protein: CASSAGEGTDTQYF
V gene: TRBV6-5; J gene: TRBJ1-3; D gene: NA; clone size: few; CDR3 DNA: TGTGCCAGCAGTTATGGGGGGGGCTCTGGAAACACCATATATTTT; CDR3 protein: CASSYGGGSGNTIYF
V gene: TRBV18; J gene: TRBJ1-3; D gene: NA; clone size: NA; CDR3 DNA: TGTGCCAGCTCACCACCGCAGGGGCCTGGAAACACCATATATTTT; CDR3 protein: CASSPPQGPGNTIYF
V gene: TRBV30; J gene: TRBJ2-3; D gene: TRBD1; clone size: NA; CDR3 DNA: TGTGCCTGGGATAGGACAGGAAGCACAGATACGCAGTATTTT; CDR3 protein: CAWDRTGSTDTQYF
V gene: TRBV4-3; J gene: TRBJ1-2; D gene: TRBD1; clone size: NA; CDR3 DNA: TGCGCCAGCAGCCAAGAGCCTAGGACAGGGTACGGCTACACCTTC; CDR3 protein: CASSQEPRTGYGYTF
V gene: TRBV7-9; J gene: TRBJ2-5; D gene: TRBD1; clone size: NA; CDR3 DNA: TGTGCCAGCAGCCAGACGCGGGACAGGGACACAGAGACCCAGTACTTC; CDR3 protein: CASSQTRDRDTETQYF
V gene: TRBV14; J gene: TRBJ1-2; D gene: NA; clone size: once; CDR3 DNA: TGTGCCAGCAGCCAAGTCGGGGGGCCTAGCTATGGCTACACCTTC; CDR3 protein: CASSQVGGPSYGYTF
V gene: TRBV18; J gene: TRBJ2-2; D gene: NA; clone size: NA; CDR3 DNA: TGTGCCAGCTCACTACAGGTCTGGGAGCTGTTTTTT; CDR3 protein: CASSLQVWELFF
V gene: TRBV9; J gene: TRBJ1-1; D gene: NA; clone size: NA; CDR3 DNA: TGTGCCAGCAGCGGGATGCAGGGGATCACTGAAGCTTTCTTT; CDR3 protein: CASSGMQGITEAFF
V gene: TRBV9; J gene: TRBJ2-1; D gene: NA; clone size: NA; CDR3 DNA: NA; CDR3 protein: CASSSSRRGGVMNEQFF
V gene: TRBV29-1; J gene: TRBJ2-3; D gene: TRBD2; clone size: NA; CDR3 DNA: TGCAGCGTTCTTACGATGACTAGCCTCACAGATACGCAGTATTTT; CDR3 protein: CSVLTMTSLTDTQYF
V gene: TRBV27; J gene: TRBJ2-2; D gene: NA; clone size: NA; CDR3 DNA: TGTGCCAGCAGTTTCATGCCCGCCGCGGGGAACACCGGGGAGCTGTTTTTT; CDR3 protein: CASSFMPAAGNTGELFF
V gene: TRBV19; J gene: TRBJ1-2; D gene: NA; clone size: NA; CDR3 DNA: TGTGCCAGTAGTACCAGGACACCGTGGGATGGCTACACCTTC; CDR3 protein: CASSTRTPWDGYTF
V gene: TRBV4-3; J gene: TRBJ2-6; D gene: TRBD2; clone size: NA; CDR3 DNA: TGCGCCAGCAGCCAAGATTGGGCGGGGGTAAGCTCTGGGGCCAACGTCCTGACTTTC; CDR3 protein: CASSQDWAGVSSGANVLTF